Sequencing of this T cell receptor (beta chain) was carried out in a study of cytomegalovirus exposure and HLA in healthy donors. CDR1 and CDR2 (germline): SNHLY, FYNNEI. This CDR3 comprises 14 residues. The ends lost 7 bases at V and 1 base at J; junction bases unmatched: 3. The PCR had 60 Vbeta and 13 Jbeta primers. Assay: immunoSEQ multiplex PCR; the TCRdb copy retains only in-frame clones and omits some. The sample lists under 150,000 clones, over 60% seen once, with about 3.3% in the top ten. The clonotype was recovered from a woman under 40 in good health and CMV-seropositive. The J gene is TRBJ1-1, the V gene TRBV2; TRBD1 aligns across 10 bases. The sequenced sample consisted of PBMCs. The CDR3 protein is CASMTGGGNTEAFF. The CDR3 DNA is TGTGCCAGCATGACAGGGGGCGGGAACACTGAAGCTTTCTTT.